This note documents a single T cell receptor (beta chain) sequence. Its antigen remains unidentified. No base-level quality is on record; no much larger clone is a single base apart. Via the germline V gene, CDR1 is SGDLS and CDR2 YYNGEE. V drops 0 bases and J drops 5 bases, leaving 12 bases in between. The CDR3, cysteine through phenylalanine, is 14 amino acids long. Of all the DNA, just the CDR3 is kept, 42 bases in frame from base 1. The library relied on RT-PCR. The sequencer was a NextSeq 550. TCRdb trimmed public reads at Q25 via fastp, called clones via MiXCR and kept in-frame beta chains. Under each unique CDR3 protein, matching rows form one entry showing the most common genes and DNA. The sample table shows roughly 140,000 distinct CDR3 sequences, and about two fifths are seen once. 40% to 55% of the sample is held by the ten biggest clonotypes. The data were taken from a study of patients and donors after allogeneic stem cell transplantation (dated by TCRdb to 2018 to 2021).

The sequence derives from a human donor who was either an allogeneic HSCT recipient or a stem cell or donor lymphocyte infusion donor (not recorded which). It is not recorded whose cells these are; they may come from a transplant donor. The sequence is built from TRBV9 and TRBJ2-7; the D gene identity is not certain. The sequenced sample consisted of blood, either unsorted or a sorted T cell fraction (not recorded which). Here the CDR3 is given as CASSVGLPWNEQYF. The sequenced DNA: TGTGCCAGCAGCGTAGGGCTGCCATGGAACGAGCAGTACTTC.